Sequencing of this T cell receptor beta chain was carried out in a study of blood T cells in healthy people across ages (dated by TCRdb to 2014 to 2015). Background for the entire study: Template switching captured roughly one uniquely barcoded TCR beta cDNA molecule per two T cells in model experiments. Using deep sequencing normalized with unique cDNA molecular identifiers, the study measured how TCR beta repertoire diversity changes with age. The donors were divided into four age groups: young (average around 16 years), middle-aged (about 39), aged (about 60) and long-lived (82). To avoid experimental bias, donors of different ages were spread randomly across the sequencing lanes. Using the same blood draw, the study looked at two additional independent replicas of 1 million unique cDNA reads for two donors, one aged 18 to 30 and the other aged 80 or older. Results and caveats for the whole study, not just this receptor: Bulk unsorted PBMC profiling prevented conclusive comparison of naive and antigen-experienced compartments. Observed TCR beta diversity correlated strongly with the percentage of naive T cells measured by flow cytometry. As age increased, observed TCR beta diversity per million T cells dropped in a roughly linear way, and a significant reduction was already evident by age 40. Compared with the aged group, the long-lived group had more naive CD4+ T cells, fewer expanded clones and increased TCR diversity, a pattern suggesting age selection. Because donor CMV infection status was unknown, age-related changes in expanded clonotypes were potentially confounded. Total diversity estimates from one million sequenced T cells were considered lower bounds and underestimates.

The protocol used for the library was 5' RACE. Instrument used: Illumina HiSeq 2500. A second PCR of roughly 7 to 11 cycles was performed with a sample-barcoded 5' primer and a J-beta primer mix. A template-switch 5' adaptor carrying 12 random nucleotides introduced a unique molecular identifier onto each TCR beta cDNA molecule. Each sample yielded at least 2.5 million CDR3-containing paired-end reads. All of the RNA was converted into first-strand cDNA using the Mint cDNA synthesis kit, with a TRBC-specific oligonucleotide serving as the primer. Following uracil-DNA glycosylase treatment, all cDNA underwent a first 18-cycle PCR with the universal primers M1SS and BC2_uni_R. On the authors' methods: For normalization, 1 million high-quality reads were randomly selected from each sample, with every read carrying a distinct molecular identifier. Instead of being binned into consensus sequences, reads with shared molecular identifiers were discarded. MiTCR, run with a Q25 quality threshold and the strictest error-elimination algorithm, handled CDR3 identification, clonotype clustering and error correction. A nonparametric unseen species model using Euler transformation provided a lower-bound estimate of total TCR beta diversity. TCRdb reworked the public reads: Q25 trimming with fastp, MiXCR clone assembly, productive beta chains retained. Each CDR3 protein appears once, grouped with its most common genes and DNA. What appears here as the V and J calls and clone size reflects TCRdb's work, not the paper's. The sample data list 700,000 to 850,000 distinct CDR3 sequences, and around 36% of these were observed just once. The ten largest clonotypes hold under 15% of the sample.

Reading from cysteine to phenylalanine, the CDR3 counts 13 amino acids. CDR3 DNA only is kept here, 39 bases in frame from base 1. V drops 7 bases and J drops 4 bases, leaving 13 bases in between. The donors were roughly 39 Caucasian individuals from Russia, aged roughly 6 to 90 years, who were systemically healthy. Each donor gave about 9.2 milliliters of peripheral blood, drawn into EDTA-treated Vacutainer tubes. PBMCs were isolated by Ficoll-Paque density-gradient centrifugation, with at least 6 million obtained per sample. Total RNA was extracted from PBMCs with Trizol reagent, with at least 5.5 micrograms obtained per sample. For every donor, an aliquot of PBMCs went through flow cytometry to measure the percentages of naive CD45RAhigh/CD27high T cells. Details on this clonotype: Its antigen is still unknown. The record has no base qualities; no much larger clone is one base away.

Sequencing was done on a sample of blood. The origin of this receptor is a man younger than 35 in good health. The chain was built from TRBV12-3 or TRBV12-4 and TRBJ1-2; confidence is insufficient to name the D gene. The DNA sequence is given as TGTGCCAGCACGCGTCAGGAGCCCTATGGCTACACCTTC. The translation is CASTRQEPYGYTF.